This entry describes one T cell receptor beta chain. Trimming cost V 5 bases and J 6 bases; bases outside gene matches: 13. The CDR3 runs 16 residues. Germline-derived CDR1 and CDR2 are LNHDA and SQIVND (reference sequence). The source of the sample is a study of blood T cell repertoires in COVID-19. Libraries were prepared by immunoSEQ multiplex PCR; TCRdb keeps only in-frame clonotypes and omits some of them. This sample yields more than 150,000 clones, of which 70% to 90% are seen a single time; about 7% belongs to the top ten. The origin of this receptor is a man between 50 and 59 years old with active or convalescent COVID-19. V gene TRBV19 combines with J gene TRBJ2-1, with 7 nucleotides matching TRBD2. The sample consisted of peripheral blood. The CDR3 nucleotides read TGTGCCAGTAGTCTCCGGGCCCCTCGGGGGGTCAATGAGCAGTTCTTC. As protein: CASSLRAPRGVNEQFF.